This record looks at one T cell receptor beta chain sequence and its context. These data originate in a study of shared T cell receptors in the human thymus. Produced via immunoSEQ multiplex PCR; TCRdb's table is partial and in-frame only. Of approximately 580,000 clones listed, 70% to 80% are singletons. This CDR3 has 16 amino acids. Germline loops: CDR1 SGHDN, CDR2 FVKESK. V lost 0 bases and J 4 bases, leaving 13 bases between the germline ends. These same records also appear under a second study, on human thymus T cells.

The sequenced sample was thymocytes. The chain joins TRBV14 to TRBJ1-3; D is undetermined. The sequence was collected from a boy under two years old with a congenital heart defect. CDR3 coding DNA: TGTGCCAGCAGCCAAGATCCCGGAGGGAACGGAAACACCATATATTTT. It specifies CASSQDPGGNGNTIYF.